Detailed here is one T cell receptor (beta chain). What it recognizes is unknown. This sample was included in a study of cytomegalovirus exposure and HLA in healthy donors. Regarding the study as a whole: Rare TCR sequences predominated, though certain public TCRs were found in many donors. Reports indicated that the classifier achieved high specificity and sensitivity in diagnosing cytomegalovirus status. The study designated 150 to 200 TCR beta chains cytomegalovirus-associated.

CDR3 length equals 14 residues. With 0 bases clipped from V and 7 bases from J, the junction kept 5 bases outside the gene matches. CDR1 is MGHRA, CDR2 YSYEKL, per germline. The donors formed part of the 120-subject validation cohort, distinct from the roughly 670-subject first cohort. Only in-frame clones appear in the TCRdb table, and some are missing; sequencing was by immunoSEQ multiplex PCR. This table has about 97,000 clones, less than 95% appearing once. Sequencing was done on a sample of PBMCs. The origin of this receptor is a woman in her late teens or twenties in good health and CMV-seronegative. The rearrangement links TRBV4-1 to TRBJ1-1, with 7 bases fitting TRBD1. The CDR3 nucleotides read TGCGCCAGCAGCCAAGACACGACAGGGTTTGAAGCTTTCTTT. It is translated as CASSQDTTGFEAFF.